The present T cell receptor beta chain was sequenced within a study of cytomegalovirus exposure and HLA in healthy donors. General study points: Common viral pathogens (according to a later analysis) appeared linked to several of the most significant clusters. Later analysis identified 16,000 or so TCR beta sequences associated with HLA alleles, using a false discovery rate threshold of 0.05. TCR beta sequences reportedly predicted most subjects' HLA-A and HLA-B alleles accurately.

Trimming took off 5 bases at V and 4 bases at J, with 20 bases between the two ends. The germline V gene has CDR1 PRHDT and CDR2 FYEKMQ (reference sequence). The CDR3 covers 17 residues. As to this clone: What it recognizes is unknown.

13 Jbeta primers and 60 Vbeta primers were used for the PCR. In the original analysis: An analysis performed later counted about 80 million unique TCR beta chains (roughly 10 million of them shared). Repertoires were generated with immunoSEQ multiplex PCR, while TCRdb's copy carries only in-frame clones and drops some. That table gives V, J and clone size, and the DNA gave D and trimming. The repertoire consists of some 120,000 clones, with approximately 80% occurring once and the leading ten covering 1.5% to 2.5%. Sequencing was carried out using PBMCs. The receptor's source is a man aged 50 or older in good health and CMV-seronegative. This sequence joins TRBV13 and TRBJ2-2, with a weak D call TRBD2 (5 bases). In DNA form, the CDR3 reads TGTGCCAGCAGCCGAGGACTCCTAGTTAGGGCCACCGGGGAGCTGTTTTTT. It encodes CASSRGLLVRATGELFF.